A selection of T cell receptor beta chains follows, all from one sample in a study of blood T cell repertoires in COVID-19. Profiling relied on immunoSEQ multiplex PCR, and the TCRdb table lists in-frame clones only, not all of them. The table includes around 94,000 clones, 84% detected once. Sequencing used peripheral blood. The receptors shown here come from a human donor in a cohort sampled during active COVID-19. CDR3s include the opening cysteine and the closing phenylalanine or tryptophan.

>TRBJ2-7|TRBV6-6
CASSPGRQRAYEQYF
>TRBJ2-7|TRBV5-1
CASSHTGLNLYEQYF
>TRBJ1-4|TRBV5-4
CASSTTPTDEKLFF
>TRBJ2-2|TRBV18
CASSPGQGLTGELFF
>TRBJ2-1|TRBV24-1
CATSDRSGPLHNEQFF
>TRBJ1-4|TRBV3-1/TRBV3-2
CASGLQANEKLFF
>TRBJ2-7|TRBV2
CASSVGLAGALEQYF
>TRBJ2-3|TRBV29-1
CSVALIAGGTDTQYF
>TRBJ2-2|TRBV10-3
CAISQGQGNTGELFF
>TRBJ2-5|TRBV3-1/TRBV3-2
CASSQGLGLGQETQYF
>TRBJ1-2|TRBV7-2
CASSSYRGANYGYTF
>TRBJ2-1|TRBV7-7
CASSFGLRGNEQFF
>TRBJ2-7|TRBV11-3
CASSLTGAAAKQYF
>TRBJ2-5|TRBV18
CASSPPSVETQYF
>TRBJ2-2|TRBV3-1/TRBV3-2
CASSQTTSTGELFF
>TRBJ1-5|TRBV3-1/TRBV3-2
CASSQDLSQPQHF